These T cell receptor beta chains were read from a single sample in a study of cytomegalovirus exposure and HLA in healthy donors. The protocol was immunoSEQ multiplex PCR, while the TCRdb copy is restricted to in-frame clones and leaves out a portion. The sample carries about 110,000 clones, roughly 88% recorded once. Sequenced: PBMCs. These receptors were taken from a woman younger than 35 in good health and CMV-seronegative. Each CDR3 is given without its conserved first and last residue. Size values are once, few and many counts, or a class for expanded clones, and some rows have none.

j_call clone_size v_call cdr3_aa
TRBJ1-2 NA TRBV6-5 ASSYGGIGSYGYT
TRBJ1-5 NA TRBV27 ASSLSGDNQPQH
TRBJ2-7 once TRBV5-4 ASSLEGGQTYEQY
TRBJ2-3 NA TRBV9 ASSGTAGGTDTQY
TRBJ2-1 NA TRBV9 ASSVDGRLYNEQF
TRBJ1-1 NA TRBV9 ASSVGQINTEAF
TRBJ2-7 NA TRBV5-6 ASSLGVYEQY
TRBJ2-7 NA TRBV28 ASSLALQGLSSYEQY
TRBJ2-1 NA TRBV30 AWRGLAGGPISYNEQF
TRBJ1-1 NA TRBV4-1 ASSQRTGNTEAF
TRBJ1-6 NA TRBV5-4 ASSLTGDNSPLH
TRBJ2-3 NA TRBV4-2 ASSQDLSGEGPDTQY
TRBJ2-5 NA TRBV4-1 ASSHASARETQY
TRBJ2-7 NA TRBV6-6 ASSYSIPGGYEQY
TRBJ2-6 NA TRBV6-5 ASSRRTFGANVLT
TRBJ1-2 NA TRBV9 ASSVNGQGGDGYT
TRBJ2-1 few TRBV6-1 ATQRLASDEQF
TRBJ2-1 NA TRBV25-1 ASSEFGESSYNEQF
TRBJ2-2 NA TRBV5-1 ASSPGTYGGELF
TRBJ2-3 NA TRBV15 ATSNDRDTQY
TRBJ1-2 NA TRBV30 AWTTGDSRGYT
TRBJ2-7 NA TRBV5-1 ASSATGGHEQY
TRBJ2-3 NA TRBV9 ASSHGLAGGTDTQY
TRBJ2-5 NA TRBV2 ASNRRDTTWYQETQY
TRBJ2-7 NA TRBV4-1 ASSQGTGEAEQY
TRBJ1-1 NA TRBV12-5 ASGLESEWNRVNPEAF
TRBJ2-5 once TRBV25-1 ASSDPGQDTQETQY
TRBJ2-7 NA TRBV7-8 ASSAPGGQY
TRBJ1-5 NA TRBV19 ASSILGQGNQPQH
TRBJ1-1 NA TRBV7-8 ASLISGLSMNTEAF
TRBJ1-2 NA TRBV29-1 SVAPPGEGYT
TRBJ1-5 once TRBV25-1 ASSEGGNQPQH
TRBJ2-5 NA TRBV2 ASSRGGRETQY
TRBJ1-1 NA TRBV14 ASSQRTRDRGLSTEAF
TRBJ1-3 many TRBV9 ASSLMWGAGNTIY
TRBJ1-3 NA TRBV9 ASSTTGSGNTIY
TRBJ2-3 NA TRBV30 AWSALLTDTQY
TRBJ1-5 NA TRBV6-1 ASSGSDREGNQPQH
TRBJ2-1 NA TRBV15 ATSRASGGANEQF
TRBJ2-7 few TRBV19 ASSLSTGSYEQY
TRBJ2-7 medium-sized TRBV21-1 ASSKGTKTYEQY
TRBJ1-2 NA TRBV27 ASSPGTGGAYGYT
TRBJ1-6 NA TRBV6-5 ASRSKGNSPLH
TRBJ2-3 NA TRBV11-1 ASSLEKGQGAPDTQY
TRBJ2-7 NA TRBV25-1 ASSESPAESYEQY
TRBJ2-7 NA TRBV27 ASSRTGPYEQY
TRBJ1-4 NA TRBV15 ATSRASPTGLF
TRBJ2-3 NA TRBV5-4 ASSLFLADTQY
TRBJ2-1 NA TRBV7-6 ASSSIAGGFYNEQF
TRBJ1-4 NA TRBV27 ASSGVGSREDEKLF
TRBJ1-2 NA TRBV6-5 ASSYSLNYGYT